This T cell receptor (beta chain) came from a study of cytomegalovirus exposure and HLA in healthy donors. Study-level findings and limits: CMV serostatus was the only immune exposure information that was available. Among TCR beta chains of equal frequency, HLA-associated ones were more clonally expanded in a later analysis.

Those who donated were healthy bone marrow donors. The PCR used 60 Vbeta and 13 Jbeta primers. TCRdb's copy holds only in-frame clones and misses some; the assay was immunoSEQ multiplex PCR. The table shows over 150,000 clones, with 70% to 80% occurring only once. Concerning this clone: Antigen unknown.

This receptor was taken from a man aged 18-30 years in good health and CMV-seropositive. Material for sequencing was PBMCs.

The CDR3, as DNA: TGTGCCAGCAGCCCCTCGGAAGGCAGGTGGGTCCCCTACGAGCAGTACTTC. This sequence encodes CASSPSEGRWVPYEQYF. The rearrangement links TRBV7-2 to TRBJ2-7; D not certain. Trimming took 5 bases from V and 2 from J, leaving 22 bases between them. This CDR3 is built from 17 residues. Germline loops: CDR1 SGHTA, CDR2 FQGNSA.